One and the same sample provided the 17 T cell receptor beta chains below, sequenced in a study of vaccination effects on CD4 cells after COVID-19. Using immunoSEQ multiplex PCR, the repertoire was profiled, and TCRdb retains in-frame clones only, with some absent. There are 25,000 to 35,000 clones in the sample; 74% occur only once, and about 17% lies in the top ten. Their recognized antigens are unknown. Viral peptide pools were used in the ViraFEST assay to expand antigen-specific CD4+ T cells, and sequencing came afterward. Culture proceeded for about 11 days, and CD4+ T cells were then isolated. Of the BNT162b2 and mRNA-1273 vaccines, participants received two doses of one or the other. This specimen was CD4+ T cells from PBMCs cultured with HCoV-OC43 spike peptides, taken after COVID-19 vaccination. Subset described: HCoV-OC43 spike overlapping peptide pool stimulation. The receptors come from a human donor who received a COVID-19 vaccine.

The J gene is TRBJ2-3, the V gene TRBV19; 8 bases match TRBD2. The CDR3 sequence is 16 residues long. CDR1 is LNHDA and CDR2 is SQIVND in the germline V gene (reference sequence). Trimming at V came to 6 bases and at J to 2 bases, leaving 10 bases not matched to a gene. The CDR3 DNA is TGTGCCAGTAGCCCCTGGAGGACTAGCCCCACAGATACGCAGTATTTT. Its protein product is CASSPWRTSPTDTQYF.

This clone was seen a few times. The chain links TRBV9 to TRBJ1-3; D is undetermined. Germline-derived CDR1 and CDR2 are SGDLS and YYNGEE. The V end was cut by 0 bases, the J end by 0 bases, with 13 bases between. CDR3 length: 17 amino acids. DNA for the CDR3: TGTGCCAGCAGCGTAGCTACAATGCGGAGCTCTGGAAACACCATATATTTT. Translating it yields CASSVATMRSSGNTIYF.

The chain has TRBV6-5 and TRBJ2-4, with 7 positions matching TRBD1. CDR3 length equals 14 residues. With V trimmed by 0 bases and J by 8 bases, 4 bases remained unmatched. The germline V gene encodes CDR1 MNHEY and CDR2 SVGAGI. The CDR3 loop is CASSYSHRGYIQYF. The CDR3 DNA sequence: TGTGCCAGCAGTTACTCTCACAGGGGTTACATTCAGTACTTC.

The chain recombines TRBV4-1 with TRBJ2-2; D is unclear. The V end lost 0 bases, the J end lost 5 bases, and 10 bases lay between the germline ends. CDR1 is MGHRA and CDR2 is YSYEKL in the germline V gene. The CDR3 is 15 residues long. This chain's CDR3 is CASSQEQSQTGELFF. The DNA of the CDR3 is TGCGCCAGCAGCCAAGAGCAGTCACAAACCGGGGAGCTGTTTTTT.

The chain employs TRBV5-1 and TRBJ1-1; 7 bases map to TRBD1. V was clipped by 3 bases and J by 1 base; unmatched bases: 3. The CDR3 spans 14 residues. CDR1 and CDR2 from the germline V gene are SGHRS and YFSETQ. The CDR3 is CASSSGTANTEAFF. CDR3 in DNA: TGCGCCAGCAGCTCCGGGACAGCGAACACTGAAGCTTTCTTT.

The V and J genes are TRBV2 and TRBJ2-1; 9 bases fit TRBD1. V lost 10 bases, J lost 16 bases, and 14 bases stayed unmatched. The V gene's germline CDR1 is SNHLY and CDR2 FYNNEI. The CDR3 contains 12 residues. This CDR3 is CANSLTRDRAFF. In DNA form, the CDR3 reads TGTGCCAATAGCCTCACCCGGGACAGGGCATTCTTC.

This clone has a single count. CDR3 sequence reads: CAISRQIYNEQFF. CDR3 bases: TGTGCCATCAGTAGACAGATCTACAATGAGCAGTTCTTC. The chain joins TRBV10-3 to TRBJ2-1, with D tentatively TRBD1 (5 bases). Germline lookup yields CDR1 ENHRY and CDR2 SYGVKD. Trimming pared 5 bases from V and 3 bases from J, leaving 8 bases between. CDR3 length: 13 residues.

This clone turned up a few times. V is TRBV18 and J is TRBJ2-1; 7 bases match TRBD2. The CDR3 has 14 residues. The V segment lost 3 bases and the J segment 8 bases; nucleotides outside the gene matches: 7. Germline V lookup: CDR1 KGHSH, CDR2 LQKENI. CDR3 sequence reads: CASSPRTRTDEQFF. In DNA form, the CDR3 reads TGTGCCAGCTCACCGAGGACTAGGACGGATGAGCAGTTCTTC.

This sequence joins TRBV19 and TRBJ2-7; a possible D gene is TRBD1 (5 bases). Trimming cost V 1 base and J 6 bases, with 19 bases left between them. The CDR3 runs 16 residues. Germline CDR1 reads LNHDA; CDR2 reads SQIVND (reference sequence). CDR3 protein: CASSIGGRASGREQYF. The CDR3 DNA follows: TGTGCCAGTAGTATAGGAGGCAGGGCCTCTGGTCGCGAGCAGTACTTC.

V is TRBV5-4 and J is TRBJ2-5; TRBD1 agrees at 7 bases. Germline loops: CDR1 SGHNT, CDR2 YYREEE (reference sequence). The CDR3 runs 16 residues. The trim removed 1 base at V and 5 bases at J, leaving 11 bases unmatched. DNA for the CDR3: TGTGCCAGCAGCTTGTCGACAGGGTCTGACTGGGAGACCCAGTACTTC. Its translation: CASSLSTGSDWETQYF.

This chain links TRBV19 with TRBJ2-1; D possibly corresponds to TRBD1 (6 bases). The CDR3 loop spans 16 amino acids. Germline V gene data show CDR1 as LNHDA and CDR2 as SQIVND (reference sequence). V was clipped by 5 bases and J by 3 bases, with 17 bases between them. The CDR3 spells CASSSTRGSHYNEQFF. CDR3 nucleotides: TGTGCCAGTAGTTCAACCAGGGGATCCCACTACAATGAGCAGTTCTTC.

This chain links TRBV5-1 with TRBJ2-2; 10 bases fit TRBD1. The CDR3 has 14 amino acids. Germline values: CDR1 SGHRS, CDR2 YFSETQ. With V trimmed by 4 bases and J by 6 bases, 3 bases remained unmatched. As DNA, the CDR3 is TGCGCCAGCAGCGACGGACAGGGGGCCGGGGAGCTGTTTTTT. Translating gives CASSDGQGAGELFF. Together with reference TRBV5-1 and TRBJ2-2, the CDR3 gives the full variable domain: KAGVTQTPRYLIKTRGQQVTLSCSPISGHRSVSWYQQTPGQGLQFLFEYFSETQRNKGNFPGRFSGRQFSNSRSEMNVSTLELGDSALYLCASSDGQGAGELFFGEGSRLTVL.

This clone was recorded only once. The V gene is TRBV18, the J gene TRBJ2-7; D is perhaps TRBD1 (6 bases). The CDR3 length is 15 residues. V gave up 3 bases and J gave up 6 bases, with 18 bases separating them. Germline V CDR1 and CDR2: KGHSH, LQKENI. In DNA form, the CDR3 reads TGTGCCAGCTCACCTCAGACAGGTCCGGGGTCCGAGCAGTACTTC. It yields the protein CASSPQTGPGSEQYF. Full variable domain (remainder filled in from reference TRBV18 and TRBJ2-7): NAGVMQNPRHLVRRRGQEARLRCSPMKGHSHVYWYRQLPEEGLKFMVYLQKENIIDESGMPKERFSAEFPKEGPSILRIQQVVRGDSAAYFCASSPQTGPGSEQYFGPGTRLTVT.

CDR3 coding DNA: TGTGCCAGCAGTGAACGGGTGGGCTACACCTTC. It codes for CASSERVGYTF. The chain uses TRBV6-4 and TRBJ1-2; D remains ambiguous. The CDR3 has 11 residues. V was shortened by 3 bases and J by 8 bases, with 7 bases between the two germline ends. Per the germline V gene, CDR1 is MRHNA and CDR2 is SNTAGT.

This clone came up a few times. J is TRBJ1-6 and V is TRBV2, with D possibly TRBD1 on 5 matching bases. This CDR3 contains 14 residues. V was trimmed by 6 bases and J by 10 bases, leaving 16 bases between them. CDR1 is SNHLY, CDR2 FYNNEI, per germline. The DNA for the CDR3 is TGTGCCAGCAGGGGGACCACAGGCAGCTCACCCCTCCACTTT. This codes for CASRGTTGSSPLHF. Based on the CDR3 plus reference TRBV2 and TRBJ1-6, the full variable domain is EPEVTQTPSHQVTQMGQEVILRCVPISNHLYFYWYRQILGQKVEFLVSFYNNEISEKSEIFDDQFSVERPDGSNFTLKIRSTKLEDSAMYFCASRGTTGSSPLHFGNGTRLTVT.

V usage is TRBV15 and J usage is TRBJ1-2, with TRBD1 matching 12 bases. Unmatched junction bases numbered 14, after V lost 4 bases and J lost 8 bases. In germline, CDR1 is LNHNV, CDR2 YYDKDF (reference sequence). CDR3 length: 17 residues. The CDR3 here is CATSNAGTGGVVKGYTF. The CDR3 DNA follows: TGTGCCACCAGCAACGCCGGGACAGGGGGCGTCGTAAAGGGCTACACCTTC. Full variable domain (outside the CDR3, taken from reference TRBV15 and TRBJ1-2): DAMVIQNPRYQVTQFGKPVTLSCSQTLNHNVMYWYQQKSSQAPKLLFHYYDKDFNNEADTPDNFQSRRPNTSFCFLDIRSPGLGDTAMYLCATSNAGTGGVVKGYTFGSGTRLTVV.

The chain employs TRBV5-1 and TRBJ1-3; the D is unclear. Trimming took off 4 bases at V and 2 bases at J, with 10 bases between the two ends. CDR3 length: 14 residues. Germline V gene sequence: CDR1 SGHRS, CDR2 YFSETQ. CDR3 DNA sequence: TGCGCCAGCAGCCCCCAAACCGCTGGAAACACCATATATTTT. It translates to CASSPQTAGNTIYF.